The 7 T cell receptor beta chains in this list originate from one sample, sequenced in a study of CD4 and CD8 cells across lung adenocarcinoma regions. From the PCR reads, TCRdb called clonotypes with MiXCR, one entry per CDR3 protein. The sample has about 19,000 distinct CDR3 sequences, roughly half seen once. Sequencing was performed on CD8+ T cells from the center of a lung tumor. The receptors were sampled from a female donor with lung adenocarcinoma. The CD4 and CD8 labels of this study may be unreliable.

The sample holds a few counts of this clonotype. This chain links TRBV25-1 with TRBJ2-1; 10 bases map to TRBD2. The CDR3 loop spans 14 amino acids. Germline values: CDR1 MGHDK, CDR2 SYGVNS. Unmatched junction bases numbered 9, after V lost 6 bases and J lost 10 bases. In DNA form, the CDR3 reads TGTGCCAGCAGAAACCTAGCGGGAGTGGGGGAGCAGTTCTTC. Translating it yields CASRNLAGVGEQFF.

This clonotype has a single count. The chain recombines TRBV6-1 with TRBJ2-1; 10 bases are shared with TRBD2. The CDR3 spans 18 residues. The J segment lost 0 bases and the V segment lost 4 bases, leaving 9 bases of the junction unmatched. CDR1 is MNHNS and CDR2 is SASEGT in the germline V gene. The CDR3 region is CASSAASGGLSSYNEQFF. For the CDR3, the DNA is TGTGCCAGCAGTGCGGCTAGCGGGGGTCTTAGCTCCTACAATGAGCAGTTCTTC.

This clonotype was recorded at least ten times. The chain uses TRBV12-3 or TRBV12-4 and TRBJ2-1; D is perhaps TRBD1 or TRBD2 (5 bases each). This CDR3 spans 12 amino acids. Trimming removed 8 bases from V and 5 bases from J, with 10 bases in between. CDR3 sequence reads: CASGSRDNEQFF. In nucleotides, the CDR3 is TGTGCCAGCGGGAGCAGGGACAATGAGCAGTTCTTC.

In regard to this clonotype: One end of the junction does not line up with germline, which may come from a read error. The chain couples TRBV4-1 to TRBJ2-3; D is undetermined. Germline V gene data show CDR1 as MGHRA and CDR2 as YSYEKL. This CDR3 has 15 amino acids. CDR3 residues: CASSQGLCSKDTQYF. CDR3 in DNA: TGCGCCAGCAGCCAGGGTCTGTGTAGCAAAGATACTCAGTATTTT.

The chain employs TRBV10-3 and TRBJ1-1; a weak D match, TRBD1 (5 bases). CDR3 length: 14 residues. V lost 0 bases and J lost 11, with 16 bases in between. CDR1 is ENHRY, CDR2 SYGVKD, per germline. The chain's CDR3 is CAISESLDTKKAFF. The CDR3 nucleotides are TGTGCCATCAGTGAGTCTTTGGACACCAAGAAGGCTTTCTTT.

This clonotype came up many times. The chain links TRBV12-3 or TRBV12-4 to TRBJ2-3; TRBD2 might be the D (6 bases). V dropped 2 bases and J dropped 3 bases, with 6 bases sitting between them. The CDR3 runs 13 residues. CDR3 in DNA: TGTGCCAGCAGTTTACGGGAGACAGATACGCAGTATTTT. As protein: CASSLRETDTQYF.

The chain uses TRBV6-1 and TRBJ2-3; no reliable D call. Trimming pared 8 bases from V and 1 base from J, leaving 7 bases between. CDR1 MNHNS and CDR2 SASEGT come from the germline V gene. The CDR3 has 12 residues. The CDR3 bases are TGTGCCAGCGCGACGGGCACAGATACGCAGTATTTT. This gives the protein CASATGTDTQYF.